One T cell receptor beta chain is described in this entry. The CDR3 is 15 amino acids. CDR1 is DFQATT, CDR2 SNEGSKA, per germline (reference sequence). The sample is drawn from a study of blood T cells in healthy people across ages. A second PCR of about 7 to 11 cycles used a sample-barcoded 5' primer and a J-beta primer mix. TCRdb itself ran the 5' RACE reads through MiXCR, one entry per CDR3 protein. The sample includes roughly 800,000 distinct CDR3 sequences, roughly 50% of them seen just once. The sample was blood. This TCR was sampled from a young man in good health. The genes are TRBV20-1 and TRBJ2-5, with D perhaps matching TRBD1 (6 bases). The end of the DNA is better explained by TRBJ2-7, so the J call may be wrong. The DNA of the CDR3 is TGCAGTGCTAGCACTAGTCTCAGGGGAAGGTACGAGCAGTACTTC. It translates to CSASTSLRGRYEQYF.